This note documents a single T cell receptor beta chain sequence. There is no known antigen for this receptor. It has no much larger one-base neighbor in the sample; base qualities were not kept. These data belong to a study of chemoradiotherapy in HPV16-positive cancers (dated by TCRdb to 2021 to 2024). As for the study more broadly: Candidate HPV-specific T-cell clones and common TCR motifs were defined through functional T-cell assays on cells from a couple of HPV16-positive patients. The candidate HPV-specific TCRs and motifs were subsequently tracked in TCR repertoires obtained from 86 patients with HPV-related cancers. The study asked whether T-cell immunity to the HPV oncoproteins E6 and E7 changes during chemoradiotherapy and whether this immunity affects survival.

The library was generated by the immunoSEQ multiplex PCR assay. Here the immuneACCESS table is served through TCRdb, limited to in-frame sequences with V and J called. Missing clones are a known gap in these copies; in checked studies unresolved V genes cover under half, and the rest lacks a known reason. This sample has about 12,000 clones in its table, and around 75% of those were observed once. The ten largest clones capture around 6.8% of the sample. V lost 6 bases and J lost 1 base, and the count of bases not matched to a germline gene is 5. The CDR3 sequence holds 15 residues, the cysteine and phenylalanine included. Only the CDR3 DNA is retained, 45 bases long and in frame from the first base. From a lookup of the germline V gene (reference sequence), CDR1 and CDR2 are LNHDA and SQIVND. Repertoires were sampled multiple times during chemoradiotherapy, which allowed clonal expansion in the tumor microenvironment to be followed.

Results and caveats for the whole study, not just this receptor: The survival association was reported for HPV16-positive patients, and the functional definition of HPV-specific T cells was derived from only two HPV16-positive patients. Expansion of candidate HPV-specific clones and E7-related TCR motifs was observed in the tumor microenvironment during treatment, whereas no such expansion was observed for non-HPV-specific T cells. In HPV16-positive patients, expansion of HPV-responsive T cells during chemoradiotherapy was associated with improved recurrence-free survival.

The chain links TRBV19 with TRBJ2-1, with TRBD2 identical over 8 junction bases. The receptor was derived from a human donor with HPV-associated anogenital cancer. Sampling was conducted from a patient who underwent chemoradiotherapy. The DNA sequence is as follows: TGTGCCAGTAGAGCGGGGGATTGGTCCTACAATGAGCAGTTCTTC. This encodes CASRAGDWSYNEQFF.